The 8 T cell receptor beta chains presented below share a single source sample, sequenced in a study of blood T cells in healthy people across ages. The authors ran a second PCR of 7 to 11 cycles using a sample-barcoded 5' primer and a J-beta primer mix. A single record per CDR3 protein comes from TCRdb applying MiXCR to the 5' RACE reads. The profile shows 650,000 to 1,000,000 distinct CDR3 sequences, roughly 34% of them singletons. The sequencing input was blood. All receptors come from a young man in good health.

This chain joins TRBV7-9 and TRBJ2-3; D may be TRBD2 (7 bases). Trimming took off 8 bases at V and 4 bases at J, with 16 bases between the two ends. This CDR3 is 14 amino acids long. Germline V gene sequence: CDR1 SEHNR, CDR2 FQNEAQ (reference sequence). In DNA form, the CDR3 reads TGTGCCAGCCGGAGGGGGGGCCAACCAGATACGCAGTATTTT. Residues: CASRRGGQPDTQYF.

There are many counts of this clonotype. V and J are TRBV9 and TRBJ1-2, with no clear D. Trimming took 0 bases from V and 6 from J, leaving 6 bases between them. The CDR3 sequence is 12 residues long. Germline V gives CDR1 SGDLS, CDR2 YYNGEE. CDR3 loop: CASSVVTDGYTF. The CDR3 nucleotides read TGTGCCAGCAGCGTAGTCACAGATGGCTACACCTTC.

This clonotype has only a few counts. The CDR3 DNA reads TGTGCCACCAGCGGGACAGGGGGCGACGATCCCTACAATGAGCAGTTCTTC. As protein: CATSGTGGDDPYNEQFF. This chain joins TRBV24-1 and TRBJ2-1; TRBD1 matches at 12 bases. The germline V gene has CDR1 KGHDR and CDR2 SFDVKD. The CDR3 extends over 17 amino acids. V lost 7 bases to trimming and J lost 2 bases; unmatched junction nucleotides: 8.

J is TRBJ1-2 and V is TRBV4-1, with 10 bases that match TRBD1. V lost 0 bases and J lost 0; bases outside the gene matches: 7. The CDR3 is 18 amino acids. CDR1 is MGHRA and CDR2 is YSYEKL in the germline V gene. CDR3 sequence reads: CASSQDRTGGISNYGYTF. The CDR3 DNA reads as TGCGCCAGCAGCCAAGATAGGACAGGGGGTATCTCTAACTATGGCTACACCTTC.

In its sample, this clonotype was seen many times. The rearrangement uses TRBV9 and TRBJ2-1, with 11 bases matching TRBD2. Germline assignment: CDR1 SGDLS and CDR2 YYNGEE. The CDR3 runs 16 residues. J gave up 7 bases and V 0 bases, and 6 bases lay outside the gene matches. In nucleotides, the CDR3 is TGTGCCAGCAGCGTAGGACTAGCGGGGCTTATGAATGAGCAGTTCTTC. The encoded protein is CASSVGLAGLMNEQFF.

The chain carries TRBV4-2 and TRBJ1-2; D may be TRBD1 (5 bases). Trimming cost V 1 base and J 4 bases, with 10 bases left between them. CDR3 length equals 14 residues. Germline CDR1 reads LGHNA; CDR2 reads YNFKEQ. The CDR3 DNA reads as TGTGCCAGCAGCCAAGGGGGGAAGGGCTATGGCTACACCTTC. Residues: CASSQGGKGYGYTF.

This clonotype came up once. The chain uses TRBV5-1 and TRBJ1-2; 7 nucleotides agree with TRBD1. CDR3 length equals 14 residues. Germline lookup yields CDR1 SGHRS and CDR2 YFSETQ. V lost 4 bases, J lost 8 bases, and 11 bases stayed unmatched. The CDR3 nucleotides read TGCGCCAGCAGCATTACCGGGACAGCAAGGGGCTACACCTTC. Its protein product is CASSITGTARGYTF.

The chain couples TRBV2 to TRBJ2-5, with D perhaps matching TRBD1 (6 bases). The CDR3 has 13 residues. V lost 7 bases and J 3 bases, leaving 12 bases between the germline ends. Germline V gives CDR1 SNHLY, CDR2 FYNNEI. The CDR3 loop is CASKGDTKETQYF. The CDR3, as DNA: TGTGCCAGCAAGGGGGACACGAAAGAGACCCAGTACTTC. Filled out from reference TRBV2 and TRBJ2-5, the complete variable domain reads EPEVTQTPSHQVTQMGQEVILRCVPISNHLYFYWYRQILGQKVEFLVSFYNNEISEKSEIFDDQFSVERPDGSNFTLKIRSTKLEDSAMYFCASKGDTKETQYFGPGTRLLVL.